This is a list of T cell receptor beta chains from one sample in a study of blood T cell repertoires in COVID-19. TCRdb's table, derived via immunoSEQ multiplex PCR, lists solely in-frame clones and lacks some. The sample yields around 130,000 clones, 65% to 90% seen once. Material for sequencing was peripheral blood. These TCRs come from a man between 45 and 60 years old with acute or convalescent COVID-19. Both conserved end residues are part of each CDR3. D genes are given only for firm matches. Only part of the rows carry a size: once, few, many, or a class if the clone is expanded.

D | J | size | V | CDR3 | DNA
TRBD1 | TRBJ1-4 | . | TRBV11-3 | CASSLEHRTGYRRTCEKLFF | TGTGCCAGCAGCTTAGAACACAGGACAGGGTATCGTAGGACGTGCGAAAAACTGTTTTTT
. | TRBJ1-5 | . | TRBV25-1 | CASSVGQTQKVNQPQHF | TGTGCCAGCAGTGTGGGCCAGACACAAAAAGTCAATCAGCCCCAGCATTTT
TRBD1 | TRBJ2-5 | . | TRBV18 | CASSGDRGQETQYF | TGTGCCAGCTCAGGGGACAGGGGCCAAGAGACCCAGTACTTC
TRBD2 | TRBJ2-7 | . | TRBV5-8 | CASSLDMGRGSYEQYF | TGTGCCAGCAGCTTGGATATGGGGAGGGGTTCCTACGAGCAGTACTTC
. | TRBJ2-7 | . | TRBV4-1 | CASSHSLGAGVTIEQYF | TGCGCCAGCAGCCATAGTTTGGGGGCAGGGGTGACGATCGAGCAGTACTTC
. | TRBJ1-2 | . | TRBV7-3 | CASSAAGFEGYTF | TGTGCCAGCAGCGCAGCGGGGTTCGAAGGCTACACCTTC
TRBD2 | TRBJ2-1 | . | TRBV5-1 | CASSQSPGTSGSGEQFF | TGCGCCAGCAGCCAGAGCCCAGGGACTAGCGGGAGTGGTGAGCAGTTCTTC
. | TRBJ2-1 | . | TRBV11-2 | CASSAGPSYNEQFF | TGTGCCAGCAGCGCGGGACCATCCTACAATGAGCAGTTCTTC
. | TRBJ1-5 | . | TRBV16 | CASSQSGIRRYSNQPQHF | TGTGCCAGCAGCCAATCCGGGATTCGGCGTTATAGCAATCAGCCCCAGCATTTT
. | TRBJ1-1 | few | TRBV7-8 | CASSLEGGRAFF | TGTGCCAGCAGCTTAGAGGGAGGGCGAGCTTTCTTT
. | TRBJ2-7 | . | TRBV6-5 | CASSYRQVLPYEQYF | TGTGCCAGCAGTTACCGGCAGGTTTTACCCTACGAGCAGTACTTC
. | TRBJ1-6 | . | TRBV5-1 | CASSRESNAYNSPLHF | TGCGCCAGCAGCAGGGAGTCGAATGCCTATAATTCACCCCTCCACTTT
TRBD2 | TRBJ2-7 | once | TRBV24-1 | CATTCGGGFDEQYF | TGTGCCACCACTTGCGGGGGGGGGTTCGACGAGCAGTACTTC
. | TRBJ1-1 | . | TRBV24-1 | CATKGRAGTEAFF | TGTGCCACCAAGGGCAGGGCTGGGACTGAAGCTTTCTTT
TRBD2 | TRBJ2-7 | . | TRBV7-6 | CASSPLAGTYEQYF | TGTGCCAGCAGCCCACTAGCGGGGACCTACGAGCAGTACTTC
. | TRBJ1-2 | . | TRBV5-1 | CASQKTGGGYTF | TGCGCCAGTCAAAAGACAGGCGGTGGCTACACCTTC
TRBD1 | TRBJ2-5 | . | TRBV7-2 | CASSTDRGQVETQYF | TGTGCCAGCAGCACCGACAGGGGGCAGGTGGAGACCCAGTACTTC
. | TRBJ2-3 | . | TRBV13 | CASSSLADLDSTDTQYF | TGTGCCAGCAGCTCGTTAGCGGACCTGGACAGCACAGATACGCAGTATTTT
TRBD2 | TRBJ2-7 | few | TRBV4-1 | CASSPLSGSLAYEQYF | TGCGCCAGCAGCCCACTAAGCGGGAGTCTCGCCTACGAGCAGTACTTC
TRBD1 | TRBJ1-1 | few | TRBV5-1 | CASSGRDRGFEAFF | TGCGCCAGCAGCGGGCGGGACAGGGGATTTGAAGCTTTCTTT
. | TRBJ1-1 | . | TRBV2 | CASRPERTEAFF | TGTGCCAGCAGACCCGAGCGTACTGAAGCTTTCTTT
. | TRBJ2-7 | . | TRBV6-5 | CASNQGYEQYF | TGTGCCAGCAACCAGGGTTACGAGCAGTACTTC
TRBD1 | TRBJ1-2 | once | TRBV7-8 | CASSSSQGKSGYTF | TGTGCCAGCAGCTCCTCACAGGGGAAGAGCGGCTACACCTTC